Described below is a single TCR beta chain sequence and its context. Its target is not known. The record originates from a study of monozygotic twins with cystic fibrosis. Study details: With about 15 PCR cycles, barcoded libraries came from about 2.9 micrograms of fragmented DNA. Study observations and caveats: Clonality was generally low (median around 0.01), higher in the most severe patients.

V was pared by 6 bases and J by 6 bases, with 13 bases between. This CDR3 spans 13 amino acids. The germline CDR1 and CDR2 sequences are MGHDK and SYGVNS. Clones were sequenced by immunoSEQ multiplex PCR, and TCRdb holds only the in-frame ones, with some missing. This table has about 10,000 clones, 99% to 99.4% appearing once. This chain connects TRBV25-1 to TRBJ2-3; D not certain. The specimen sequenced was blood. This receptor was obtained from a man aged 18 to 35 with cystic fibrosis. The CDR3 loop is CASRHPLIDTQYF. The CDR3 nucleotides read TGTGCCAGCAGGCACCCCCTCATTGATACGCAGTATTTT.